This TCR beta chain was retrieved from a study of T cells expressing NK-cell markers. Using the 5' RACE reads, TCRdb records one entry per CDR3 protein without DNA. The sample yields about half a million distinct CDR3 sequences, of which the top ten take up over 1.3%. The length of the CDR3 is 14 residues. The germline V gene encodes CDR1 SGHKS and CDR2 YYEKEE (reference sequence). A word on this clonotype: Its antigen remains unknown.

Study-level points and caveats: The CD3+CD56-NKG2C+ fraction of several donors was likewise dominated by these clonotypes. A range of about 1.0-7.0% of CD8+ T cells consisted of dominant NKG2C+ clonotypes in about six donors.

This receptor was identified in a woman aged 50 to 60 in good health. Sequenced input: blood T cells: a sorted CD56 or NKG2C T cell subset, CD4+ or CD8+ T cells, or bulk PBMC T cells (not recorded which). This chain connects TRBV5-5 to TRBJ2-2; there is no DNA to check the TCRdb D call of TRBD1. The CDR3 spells CASSLVAGKEELFF. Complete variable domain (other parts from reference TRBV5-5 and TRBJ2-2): DAGVTQSPTHLIKTRGQQVTLRCSPISGHKSVSWYQQVLGQGPQFIFQYYEKEERGRGNFPDRFSARQFPNYSSELNVNALLLGDSALYLCASSLVAGKEELFFGEGSRLTVL.